Following are 8 T cell receptor beta chains from one sample sequenced in a study of beta chain features in type 1 diabetes. The entirety of the isolated RNA underwent reverse transcription, so expressed TCRB transcripts were sequenced. Sequencing was performed with immunoSEQ multiplex PCR; in TCRdb, only in-frame clones are kept and a portion is missing. In the table there are hundreds of thousands of clones, approximately 28% of which are singletons. The sequenced material came from naive CD4+ T cells from blood. The receptors were sampled from a man younger than 35 in good health.

The chain uses TRBV7-2 and TRBJ2-7; no reliable D call. The CDR3 consists of 17 residues. Per the germline V gene, CDR1 is SGHTA and CDR2 is FQGNSA. Trimming removed 5 bases from V and 6 bases from J, with 26 bases in between. The CDR3 here is CASSVSVAATYLSEQYF. For the CDR3, the DNA is TGTGCCAGCAGCGTCTCCGTGGCGGCCACCTACCTTTCCGAGCAGTACTTC.

In DNA, the CDR3 is TGTGCCAGCAGCCCCGACGGAACCCTCTACGAGCAGTACTTC. Translated: CASSPDGTLYEQYF. V gene TRBV6-5 combines with J gene TRBJ2-7; no reliable D call. Trimming stripped 6 bases from V and 3 bases from J, with 15 bases between. This CDR3 contains 14 residues. CDR1 is MNHEY, CDR2 SVGAGI, per germline.

The chain has TRBV19 and TRBJ1-5, with D perhaps TRBD1 (6 bases). Trimming cost V 6 bases and J 3 bases, with 18 bases left between them. This CDR3 contains 16 residues. Germline loops: CDR1 LNHDA, CDR2 SQIVND (reference sequence). The CDR3 DNA reads TGTGCCAGTAGCAACAGAGGCGGGGGCAACAATCAGCCCCAGCATTTT. It encodes CASSNRGGGNNQPQHF.

The chain links TRBV5-4 to TRBJ2-3; 8 bases are shared with TRBD2. V dropped 4 bases and J dropped 3; count of bases not matched to a gene: 13. Germline V lookup: CDR1 SGHNT, CDR2 YYREEE (reference sequence). CDR3 length: 17 amino acids. CDR3 amino acids: CASSERQRLAPTDTQYF. CDR3 nucleotide sequence: TGTGCCAGCAGCGAAAGACAGCGACTAGCGCCAACAGATACGCAGTATTTT.

This sequence joins TRBV7-9 and TRBJ2-1, with D uncertain. Germline assignment: CDR1 SEHNR and CDR2 FQNEAQ (reference sequence). This CDR3 spans 16 amino acids. Trimming stripped 3 bases from V and 5 bases from J, with 17 bases between. CDR3 DNA sequence: TGTGCCAGCAGCTTTAGGAACAACCACGGTGACAATGAGCAGTTCTTC. The encoded protein is CASSFRNNHGDNEQFF.

This sequence joins TRBV7-2 and TRBJ1-3; D not resolved. The length of the CDR3 is 14 residues. CDR1 SGHTA and CDR2 FQGNSA come from the germline V gene. Trimming removed 5 bases at V and 4 bases at J, with 12 bases between. For the CDR3, the DNA is TGTGCCAGCAGCCGCGATCCGACGGGAAACACCATATATTTT. Its translation: CASSRDPTGNTIYF.

This chain links TRBV7-9 with TRBJ2-2, with 8 bases that match TRBD2. Germline loops: CDR1 SEHNR, CDR2 FQNEAQ (reference sequence). The CDR3 covers 13 residues. The trim removed 5 bases at V and 6 bases at J, leaving 2 bases unmatched. The CDR3 loop is CASSPTSAGELFF. DNA of the CDR3: TGTGCCAGCAGCCCGACTAGCGCCGGGGAGCTGTTTTTT. Drawing the rest from reference TRBV7-9 and TRBJ2-2, the complete variable domain is DTGVSQNPRHKITKRGQNVTFRCDPISEHNRLYWYRQTLGQGPEFLTYFQNEAQLEKSRLLSDRFSAERPKGSFSTLEIQRTEQGDSAMYLCASSPTSAGELFFGEGSRLTVL.

J is TRBJ2-1 and V is TRBV13; unclear D gene. Trimming left V 1 base short and J 6 bases short, with 13 bases between. Per germline, CDR1 PRHDT and CDR2 FYEKMQ (reference sequence). The CDR3 is 15 amino acids. The CDR3 spells CASSLVSRPGNEQFF. In DNA, the CDR3 is TGTGCCAGCAGCTTAGTCAGTCGCCCGGGCAATGAGCAGTTCTTC. Complete variable domain (other parts from reference TRBV13 and TRBJ2-1): AAGVIQSPRHLIKEKRETATLKCYPIPRHDTVYWYQQGPGQDPQFLISFYEKMQSDKGSIPDRFSAQQFSDYHSELNMSSLELGDSALYFCASSLVSRPGNEQFFGPGTRLTVL.